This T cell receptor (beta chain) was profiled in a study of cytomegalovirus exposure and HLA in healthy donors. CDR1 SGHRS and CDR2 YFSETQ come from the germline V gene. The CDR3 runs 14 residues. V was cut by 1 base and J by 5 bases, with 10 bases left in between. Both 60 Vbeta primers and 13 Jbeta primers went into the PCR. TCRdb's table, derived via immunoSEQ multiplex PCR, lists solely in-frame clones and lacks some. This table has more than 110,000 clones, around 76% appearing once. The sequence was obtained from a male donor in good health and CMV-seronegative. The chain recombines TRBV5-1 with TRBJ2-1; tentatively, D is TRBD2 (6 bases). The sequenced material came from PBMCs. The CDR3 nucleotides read TGCGCCAGCAGCTTGCCGGGAGTTAACAATGAGCAGTTCTTC. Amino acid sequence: CASSLPGVNNEQFF.